This entry lists 28 T cell receptor beta chains sequenced from one sample in a study of T cells in Graves' hyperthyroidism and ophthalmopathy. Amplified regions were TCR beta CDR3 sequences from RNA transcripts. HTBI primers were employed in a first-round RT-PCR of the TCR CDR3. TCRdb analysed the multiplex PCR reads with MiXCR anew, one entry per CDR3 protein. This table has under 400,000 distinct CDR3 sequences, 16% appearing once. Sequenced material: blood. These receptors were taken from a young man with Graves' hyperthyroidism.

This clonotype was seen at least ten times. The junction shows a germline mismatch at one end, possibly a read error. The chain has TRBV24-1 and TRBJ2-3; D is ambiguous. This CDR3 has 14 amino acids. The V gene's germline CDR1 is KGHDR and CDR2 SFDVKD. CDR3: CATSDRRPADPQYF. The CDR3 DNA follows: TGTGCCACCAGTGACCGTCGGCCCGCAGATCCGCAGTATTTT.

The chain carries TRBV5-1 and TRBJ2-3; 11 nucleotides agree with TRBD2. CDR1 is SGHRS and CDR2 is YFSETQ in the germline V gene. CDR3 length: 15 residues. Germline trimming cut 0 bases from V and 6 bases from J; bases unmatched to any gene: 3. CDR3 residues: CASSLASGRRDTQYF. The CDR3 DNA is TGCGCCAGCAGCTTGGCTAGCGGGAGGAGGGATACGCAGTATTTT. The variable domain in full, with the rest retrieved from reference TRBV5-1 and TRBJ2-3, is KAGVTQTPRYLIKTRGQQVTLSCSPISGHRSVSWYQQTPGQGLQFLFEYFSETQRNKGNFPGRFSGRQFSNSRSEMNVSTLELGDSALYLCASSLASGRRDTQYFGPGTRLTVL.

This clonotype was detected a few times. The genes are TRBV6-5 and TRBJ1-2; 7 bases are shared with TRBD1. Trimming removed 4 bases from V and 4 bases from J; junction bases left unmatched: 6. CDR3 size: 14 residues. CDR1 and CDR2 from the germline V gene are MNHEY and SVGAGI. The CDR3 coding sequence is TGTGCCAGCAGTTCGGGACAGCAAGGCTATGGCTACACCTTC. Protein sequence: CASSSGQQGYGYTF.

The table lists this clonotype with many counts. This chain connects TRBV6-1 to TRBJ1-2; D unclear. Germline assignment: CDR1 MNHNS and CDR2 SASEGT. Trimming took 1 base from V and 5 from J, leaving 14 bases between them. CDR3 length: 15 amino acids. Here the CDR3 reads CASSEGREGLYGYTF. The CDR3 DNA reads TGTGCCAGCAGTGAAGGACGGGAAGGGTTGTATGGCTACACCTTC.

This clonotype was observed a handful of times. This chain links TRBV19 with TRBJ2-7, with D possibly called TRBD1 or TRBD2 (5 bases each). The germline V and J ends were trimmed by 0 bases and 2 bases, with 20 bases remaining between them. CDR3 length: 18 amino acids. Germline loops: CDR1 LNHDA, CDR2 SQIVND (reference sequence). The CDR3, as DNA: TGTGCCAGTAGTATAGATCGGGGTTCGGGACCCGGAACCTACGAGCAGTACTTC. Amino acids: CASSIDRGSGPGTYEQYF.

The table lists this clonotype with many counts. The genes are TRBV6-1 and TRBJ2-6; perhaps TRBD2 as D (5 bases). Trimming took off 5 bases at V and 2 bases at J, with 10 bases between the two ends. CDR3 length: 15 residues. In germline, CDR1 is MNHNS, CDR2 SASEGT. The CDR3 region is CASSLRVPGANVLTF. CDR3 nucleotides: TGTGCCAGCAGTTTGAGGGTCCCTGGGGCCAACGTCCTGACTTTC.

The J gene is TRBJ1-5, the V gene TRBV27, with no clear D. The CDR3 sequence is 12 residues long. Per germline, CDR1 MNHEY and CDR2 SMNVEV (reference sequence). Between the trimmed V and J ends, which lost 4 bases and 4 bases, there was a span of 5 bases. CDR3 bases: TGTGCCAGCAGTTCCCAGAATCAGCCCCAGCATTTT. Translating it yields CASSSQNQPQHF.

This clonotype was observed a handful of times. This sequence joins TRBV5-4 and TRBJ1-1, with TRBD1 matching 9 bases. The CDR3 has 15 amino acids. Germline values: CDR1 SGHNT, CDR2 YYREEE (reference sequence). J lost 10 bases, V lost 0 bases, and 10 bases had no gene match. The CDR3 coding sequence is TGTGCCAGCAGCTTGGGGCCCGGACAGGGGATGGCAGCTTTCTTT. This codes for CASSLGPGQGMAAFF. Full variable domain (missing parts from reference TRBV5-4 and TRBJ1-1): ETGVTQSPTHLIKTRGQQVTLRCSSQSGHNTVSWYQQALGQGPQFIFQYYREEENGRGNFPPRFSGLQFPNYSSELNVNALELDDSALYLCASSLGPGQGMAAFFGQGTRLTVV.

Many counts were recorded for this clonotype. The chain carries TRBV28 and TRBJ2-2; 11 nucleotides align to TRBD2. V dropped 2 bases and J dropped 1; count of bases not matched to a gene: 3. CDR1 is MDHEN and CDR2 is SYDVKM in the germline V gene. The CDR3 has 17 amino acids. Written as DNA, the CDR3 is TGTGCCAGCAGTTTACTGACTAGCGGGGTGAACACCGGGGAGCTGTTTTTT. The encoded protein is CASSLLTSGVNTGELFF.

With respect to this clonotype: A much larger clone differs from this one at a single base, so this may be a read error. V usage is TRBV28 and J usage is TRBJ2-5, with TRBD2 matching 7 bases. V trimming: 5 bases; J trimming: 5 bases; junction bases outside the gene matches: 8. From germline, CDR1 is MDHEN and CDR2 SYDVKM. This CDR3 has 14 amino acids. The CDR3 here is CASSLGGGPETQYF. The CDR3, as DNA: TGTGCCAGCAGTCTTGGCGGGGGACCGGAGACCCAGTACTTC.

This clonotype was counted at least ten times. This chain connects TRBV5-5 to TRBJ2-7; D is undetermined. This CDR3 is 15 amino acids long. Trimming removed 0 bases at V and 0 bases at J, with 10 bases between. Germline assignment: CDR1 SGHKS and CDR2 YYEKEE (reference sequence). In DNA form, the CDR3 reads TGTGCCAGCAGCTTGGAAGGGATGAGCTCCTACGAGCAGTACTTC. It specifies CASSLEGMSSYEQYF.

The rearrangement joins TRBV5-4 to TRBJ2-5, with 8 bases matching TRBD2. Unmatched junction bases numbered 13, after V lost 5 bases and J lost 1 base. The CDR3 covers 17 residues. Per the germline V gene, CDR1 is SGHNT and CDR2 is YYREEE (reference sequence). The CDR3, as DNA: TGTGCCAGCAGTGGGACTAGTGGGCGCCTGAGCCAAGAGACCCAGTACTTC. It yields the protein CASSGTSGRLSQETQYF.

This clonotype came up many times. V gene TRBV18 combines with J gene TRBJ2-5, with D maybe TRBD2 (6 bases). With 6 bases removed from V and 5 bases from J, the gap between germline ends came to 10 bases. Germline V gene data show CDR1 as KGHSH and CDR2 as LQKENI. The CDR3 loop spans 12 amino acids. The CDR3: CASSRERETQYF. The DNA for the CDR3 is TGTGCCAGCTCCCGGGAGAGGGAGACCCAGTACTTC.

CDR3 bases: TGTGCCTGGAGCATCGGGACAGGGTTAAACGAGCAGTACTTC. It specifies CAWSIGTGLNEQYF. The chain joins TRBV30 to TRBJ2-7; 9 nucleotides agree with TRBD1. Germline V gene data show CDR1 as GTSNPN and CDR2 as SVGIG (reference sequence). Losses at the gene ends were 3 bases for V and 5 bases for J; bases not matched to a gene: 8. This CDR3 is built from 14 residues.

The genes are TRBV6-2 or TRBV6-3 and TRBJ2-1; 7 bases agree with TRBD1. CDR1 and CDR2 from the germline V gene are MNHEY and SVGEGT. Trimming at V came to 6 bases and at J to 0 bases, leaving 5 bases not matched to a gene. CDR3 length: 15 residues. The CDR3 DNA reads as TGTGCCAGCAGGCACAGGGACAGCTCCTACAATGAGCAGTTCTTC. Amino acids: CASRHRDSSYNEQFF.

This clonotype was counted a single time. V usage is TRBV19 and J usage is TRBJ2-6; a weak D match, TRBD1 (6 bases). The V gene lost 4 bases and the J gene lost 0 bases, with 13 bases spanning the gap. This CDR3 has 17 amino acids. In germline, CDR1 is LNHDA, CDR2 SQIVND (reference sequence). This CDR3 is CASSRQAPSSGANVLTF. CDR3 DNA sequence: TGTGCCAGTAGTAGACAGGCACCGAGCTCTGGGGCCAACGTCCTGACTTTC.

This clonotype was detected only a few times. The chain carries TRBV28 and TRBJ2-5, with D perhaps TRBD2 (7 bases). The CDR3 has 16 amino acids. CDR1 MDHEN and CDR2 SYDVKM come from the germline V gene. Trimming shortened V by 5 bases and J by 5 bases, and 21 bases separated the two germline ends. The CDR3 loop reads CASSHGGEGGLETQYF. Written as DNA, the CDR3 is TGTGCCAGCAGTCATGGGGGGGAGGGGGGATTGGAGACCCAGTACTTC.

This clonotype appeared many times. The chain couples TRBV29-1 to TRBJ2-3; D is tentatively TRBD1 or TRBD2 (5 bases each). Germline V gene lookup returns CDR1 SQVTM and CDR2 ANQGSEA. The ends were cut back, 4 bases at V and 2 bases at J, with 13 bases in the middle. The CDR3 spans 14 residues. CDR3 sequence (DNA): TGCAGCGTTGTCACGGGGCCCTCCACAGATACGCAGTATTTT. Its protein is CSVVTGPSTDTQYF.

This chain uses TRBV12-3 or TRBV12-4 with TRBJ2-1; the D is unclear. This CDR3 contains 14 residues. V was pared by 5 bases and J by 5 bases, with 13 bases between. The CDR3 reads CASSRIDTHNEQFF. The DNA of the CDR3 is TGTGCCAGCAGTCGTATCGATACCCACAATGAGCAGTTCTTC.

This clonotype was observed many times. The chain joins TRBV3-1 to TRBJ1-5; TRBD1 is a possible D gene (5 bases). This CDR3 has 14 residues. The V end was cut by 1 base, the J end by 6 bases, with 10 bases between. Germline CDR1 and CDR2: LGHDT and YNNKEL (reference sequence). The CDR3 DNA sequence: TGTGCCAGCAGCCAAGGCCAGGGAGGTCAGCCCCAGCATTTT. Translation gives CASSQGQGGQPQHF.

This clonotype appeared a few times. The genes are TRBV19 and TRBJ1-2, with no clear D. Germline lookup yields CDR1 LNHDA and CDR2 SQIVND (reference sequence). The germline V and J ends were trimmed by 3 bases and 0 bases, with 5 bases remaining between them. The length of the CDR3 is 13 residues. The CDR3 spells CASSMQTNYGYTF. In DNA form, the CDR3 reads TGTGCCAGTAGTATGCAGACTAACTATGGCTACACCTTC.

This clonotype turned up a few times. V gene TRBV20-1 combines with J gene TRBJ2-1; no clear D. Germline V gene lookup returns CDR1 DFQATT and CDR2 SNEGSKA (reference sequence). The CDR3 runs 14 residues. V was trimmed by 3 bases and J by 1 base, leaving 10 bases between them. In DNA form, the CDR3 reads TGCAGTGCTAGTGATCCCCAATCCTACAATGAGCAGTTCTTC. This gives the protein CSASDPQSYNEQFF.

J is TRBJ2-2 and V is TRBV4-2; D remains unclear. CDR1 and CDR2 from the germline V gene are LGHNA and YNFKEQ. V was trimmed by 3 bases and J by 5 bases, leaving 7 bases between them. CDR3 length: 13 amino acids. CDR3 sequence reads: CASSQSTTGELFF. DNA for the CDR3: TGTGCCAGCAGCCAGTCGACTACCGGGGAGCTGTTTTTT.

The chain couples TRBV4-1 to TRBJ2-7, with D possibly matching TRBD1 (7 bases). The V gene lost 0 bases and the J gene lost 0 bases, with 21 bases spanning the gap. There are 19 residues in the CDR3. Germline CDR1 and CDR2: MGHRA and YSYEKL. CDR3 DNA: TGCGCCAGCAGCCAAGAAAGGGGGCTAGCGATTGCCAGCTCCTACGAGCAGTACTTC. This gives the protein CASSQERGLAIASSYEQYF.

This clonotype was counted at least ten times. V is TRBV10-3 and J is TRBJ2-7; TRBD1 matches at 9 bases. CDR1 ENHRY and CDR2 SYGVKD come from the germline V gene. The CDR3 runs 16 residues. Trimming removed 4 bases from V and 7 bases from J; junction bases left unmatched: 14. CDR3 DNA sequence: TGTGCCATCAGTGGCGGGGTTACAGGGGGCGCAGAGGAGCAGTACTTC. This encodes CAISGGVTGGAEEQYF.

This clonotype has a handful of counts. One end of the junction does not line up with germline, which may come from a read error. V and J are TRBV29-1 and TRBJ2-1; D uncertain. In germline, CDR1 is SQVTM, CDR2 ANQGSEA. This CDR3 has 16 residues. CDR3 protein: CGVEDLFRSSYNEQFF. Written as DNA, the CDR3 is TGCGGCGTTGAAGATCTTTTCAGGTCATCCTACAATGAGCAGTTCTTC.

The sample holds many counts of this clonotype. The V gene is TRBV7-2, the J gene TRBJ2-3, with 10 positions matching TRBD2. V trimming: 0 bases; J trimming: 0 bases; junction bases outside the gene matches: 3. The CDR3 is made up of 17 amino acids. CDR1 and CDR2 (germline): SGHTA, FQGNSA. The CDR3 region is CASSLAQTSGSTDTQYF. The CDR3 DNA is TGTGCCAGCAGCTTAGCGCAGACTAGCGGGAGCACAGATACGCAGTATTTT.

The chain uses TRBV14 and TRBJ2-3, with D tentatively TRBD2 (5 bases). The CDR3 consists of 16 residues. V gave up 6 bases and J gave up 0 bases, with 16 bases separating them. Looked up from germline, CDR1 is SGHDN and CDR2 is FVKESK. DNA for the CDR3: TGTGCCAGCAGTCCCGGACTCTCTGCTAGCACAGATACGCAGTATTTT. Protein sequence: CASSPGLSASTDTQYF. Full variable domain (remainder filled in from reference TRBV14 and TRBJ2-3): EAGVTQFPSHSVIEKGQTVTLRCDPISGHDNLYWYRRVMGKEIKFLLHFVKESKQDESGMPNNRFLAERTGGTYSTLKVQPAELEDSGVYFCASSPGLSASTDTQYFGPGTRLTVL.